This TCR beta chain was identified in a study of STAT3 mutations in large granular lymphocyte leukemia. Regarding the study as a whole: At least one immunodominant TCR beta clonotype appeared in every T-cell large granular lymphocyte leukemia patient.

As concerns this clone: Its antigen is unidentified.

This table comes from immunoSEQ multiplex PCR, and its TCRdb copy is limited to in-frame clones, with some not included. The data show about 12,000 clones, roughly 80% seen once. The CDR3 covers 14 residues. V was shortened by 6 bases and J by 4 bases, with 13 bases between the two germline ends. The V gene's germline CDR1 is SGHTA and CDR2 FQGNSA. The chain couples TRBV7-2 to TRBJ1-5; possible D gene TRBD1, 5 bases. This sequence was found in a man aged 60 to 69 with T-cell large granular lymphocyte leukemia. Some clones in this sample may be carry-over from other donors' samples. The sequenced sample was peripheral blood mononuclear cells. In DNA form, the CDR3 reads TGTGCCAGCAGGGCTCCGGGACCTAATCAGCCCCAGCATTTT. It encodes CASRAPGPNQPQHF.